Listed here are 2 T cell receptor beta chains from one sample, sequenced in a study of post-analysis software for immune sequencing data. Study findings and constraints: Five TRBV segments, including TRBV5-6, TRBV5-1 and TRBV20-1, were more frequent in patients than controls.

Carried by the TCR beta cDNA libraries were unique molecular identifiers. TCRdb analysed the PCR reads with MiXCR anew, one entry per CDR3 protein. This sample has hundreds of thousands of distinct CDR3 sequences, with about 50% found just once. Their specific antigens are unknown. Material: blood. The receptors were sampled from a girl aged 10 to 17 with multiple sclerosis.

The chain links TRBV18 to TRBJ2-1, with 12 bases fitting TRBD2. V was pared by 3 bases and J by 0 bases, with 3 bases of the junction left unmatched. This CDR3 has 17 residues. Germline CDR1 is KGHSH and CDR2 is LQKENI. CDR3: CASSPLAGGSSYNEQFF. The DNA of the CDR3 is TGTGCCAGCTCACCTCTAGCGGGGGGGAGCTCCTACAATGAGCAGTTCTTC.

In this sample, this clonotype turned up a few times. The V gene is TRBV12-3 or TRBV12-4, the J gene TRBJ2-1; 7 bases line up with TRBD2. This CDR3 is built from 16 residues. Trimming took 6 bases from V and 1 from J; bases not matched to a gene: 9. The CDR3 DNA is TGTGCCAGCAGGGCAACTAGCGTTGGGTCCTACAATGAGCAGTTCTTC. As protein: CASRATSVGSYNEQFF.